Here is one T cell receptor (beta chain) with its context. The specificity of this receptor is unknown. Base qualities are not provided; no much larger clone lies one nucleotide away. In Seattle, one collaborating source enrolled patients while the infection was active and tracked those patients longitudinally over the course of disease. Collaborating institutions collected whole blood in K2EDTA tubes following their own protocols. Collaborator samples were shipped for TCRbeta analysis as frozen whole blood, isolated PBMCs, or DNA extracted from either sample type. V is pruned by 3 bases and J by 1 base, leaving 2 bases of the junction without a gene match. The CDR3, from cysteine to phenylalanine, totals 15 residues. Only the CDR3 portion is preserved as DNA: 45 bases, with reading frame beginning at the first base. From the germline V gene, CDR1 is MNHNS and CDR2 is SASEGT. These data belong to a study of blood T cell repertoires in COVID-19 (dated by TCRdb to 2020 to 2021). Notes on the research overall: Samples covering the acute and convalescent phases of COVID-19 were provided by collaborators in the United States, Italy and Spain. The prospective study material was composed of cDNA or gDNA derived from T cells, B-cell-depleted T cells, or PBMCs. The dataset comprised deeply sampled blood TCRbeta repertoires from subjects exposed to, actively infected with, or recovered from COVID-19. A freely available public database, intended as a resource for researchers studying the immune response to SARS-CoV-2, is where the repertoires were released. Samples were obtained from the ongoing ImmuneRACE study (first 160 participants) and from 1,254 subjects provided by 6 global collaborators. Sample metadata almost always included a de-identified subject ID, COVID-19 status, age in years and sex. HLA class I and class II types, where available, came from metadata supplied by the sample provider rather than from assay-based typing. Overall study outcomes, separate from this receptor: Clinical and demographic metadata were provided uncurated, with the amount varying by source and participant.

The immunoSEQ Assay, a bias-controlled multiplex PCR, was used to amplify TCRbeta CDR3 regions from genomic DNA. On the authors' methods: Nucleated cell counts per sample were estimated from amplification of reference gene primers within the assay. Sequence reads were collapsed and filtered to measure the absolute abundance of every unique TCRbeta CDR3 rearrangement. For each sample, productive Simpson clonality was calculated as the square root of Simpson's diversity index over productive rearrangements. Drawn from immuneACCESS, this table holds only the in-frame rearrangements with V and J called that TCRdb kept. Clones are partly lost; checked studies trace under half to an unresolved V gene and leave the rest unexplained. That table furnishes V, J and clone size, whereas the DNA furnished D and trimming. Within this sample are approximately 160,000 clones, with around nine tenths of them counted one time only. Of the sample, 0.45% to 0.6% falls within the top ten clones.

This TCR derives from a man in his 60s with COVID-19, enrolled during active disease. Recombination linked TRBV6-1 to TRBJ1-4; 7 bases in the junction line up with TRBD1. Sequenced sample: peripheral blood. The CDR3 corresponds to CASSDSGGTNEKLFF. The DNA is as follows: TGTGCCAGCAGTGATTCAGGGGGAACTAATGAAAAACTGTTTTTT.